Following are 27 T cell receptor beta chains from one sample sequenced in a study of PD-L1 blockade in urothelial cancer. Documented time point: peripheral blood 6 weeks after treatment start. Repertoires were generated with immunoSEQ multiplex PCR, while TCRdb's copy carries only in-frame clones and drops some. The table has about 45,000 clones, around 82% seen once. The sample in question was PBMCs, obtained around atezolizumab (anti-PD-L1) treatment. Every receptor here comes from a man between 60 and 70 years old with urothelial cancer.

The CDR3 is CANITGDSPNQPQHF. In nucleotides, the CDR3 is TGCGCCAACATAACAGGGGATAGTCCCAATCAGCCCCAGCATTTT. This chain connects TRBV5-1 to TRBJ1-5, with 7 nucleotides matching TRBD1. Trimming cost V 9 bases and J 3 bases; bases outside gene matches: 12. CDR3 length equals 15 residues. Germline V gene data show CDR1 as SGHRS and CDR2 as YFSETQ.

This chain connects TRBV10-3 to TRBJ2-6, with no clear D. The CDR3 spans 14 residues. Germline V CDR1 and CDR2: ENHRY, SYGVKD. Trimming shortened V by 10 bases and J by 2 bases, and 12 bases separated the two germline ends. The CDR3, as DNA: TGTGCCAGAGAGTTTCAGGCTGGGGCCAACGTCCTGACTTTC. Protein sequence: CAREFQAGANVLTF.

This chain links TRBV6-5 with TRBJ1-3; a possible D gene is TRBD1 (6 bases). CDR1 and CDR2 (germline): MNHEY, SVGAGI. The CDR3 runs to 14 residues. Trimming took off 5 bases at V and 2 bases at J, with 10 bases between the two ends. CDR3 coding DNA: TGTGCCAGCAGTAGTCCAGGGGCTGGAAACACCATATATTTT. Protein product: CASSSPGAGNTIYF.

The chain links TRBV7-2 to TRBJ2-7; D is undetermined. This CDR3 contains 11 residues. Trimming removed 5 bases from V and 4 bases from J, with 6 bases in between. Germline assignment: CDR1 SGHTA and CDR2 FQGNSA. This chain's CDR3 is CASSEKYEQYF. CDR3 bases: TGTGCCAGCAGCGAGAAATACGAGCAGTACTTC.

This sequence joins TRBV28 and TRBJ1-4; 7 positions match TRBD1. The CDR3 consists of 14 residues. The junction had 6 bases not matched to a gene; V was cut back by 3 bases and J by 8 bases. Per the germline V gene, CDR1 is MDHEN and CDR2 is SYDVKM. CDR3 protein: CASSFPGTAEKLFF. Here the CDR3 DNA reads TGTGCCAGCAGTTTTCCCGGGACAGCGGAAAAACTGTTTTTT.

This sequence joins TRBV7-2 and TRBJ2-7, with D perhaps TRBD1 (6 bases). Trimming shortened V by 2 bases and J by 5 bases, and 13 bases separated the two germline ends. The CDR3 is 14 residues long. Germline V CDR1 and CDR2: SGHTA, FQGNSA. The CDR3 DNA reads TGTGCCAGCAGCTTACAGGGGTATTTGGACGAGCAGTACTTC. It is translated as CASSLQGYLDEQYF.

This clone was counted a few times. The chain joins TRBV5-1 to TRBJ2-1; 9 positions match TRBD1. V shed 3 bases, J shed 5 bases, and the junction held 6 bases outside the gene matches. The CDR3 is 15 residues long. The germline gives CDR1 SGHRS, CDR2 YFSETQ. CDR3 sequence (DNA): TGCGCCAGCAGCTCGGGACAGGGAAGCAACAATGAGCAGTTCTTC. This encodes CASSSGQGSNNEQFF.

The rearrangement joins TRBV5-1 to TRBJ2-7, with 9 bases identical to TRBD2. CDR3 size: 15 residues. V was clipped by 4 bases and J by 2 bases; unmatched bases: 7. From germline, CDR1 is SGHRS and CDR2 YFSETQ. The CDR3 loop is CASSPRTSEPYEQYF. The CDR3 coding sequence is TGCGCCAGCAGCCCGCGGACTAGCGAACCCTACGAGCAGTACTTC.

The chain employs TRBV7-2 and TRBJ2-1, with D maybe TRBD1 (5 bases). Trimming removed 2 bases from V and 10 bases from J, with 6 bases in between. Germline V CDR1 and CDR2: SGHTA, FQGNSA. The CDR3 has 11 amino acids. CDR3 in DNA: TGTGCCAGCAGCTTACAGGGAGAGCAGTTCTTC. It codes for CASSLQGEQFF.

The genes are TRBV7-8 and TRBJ1-2, with D maybe TRBD1 (6 bases). The CDR3 contains 18 residues. Germline V gives CDR1 SGHVS, CDR2 FQNEAQ. Deletions cut 5 bases from V and 2 bases from J, with 24 bases between. The CDR3 region is CASSPPSGGGRPNYGYTF. The CDR3 DNA sequence: TGTGCCAGCAGCCCCCCTAGCGGTGGGGGCCGACCGAACTATGGCTACACCTTC. Based on the CDR3 plus reference TRBV7-8 and TRBJ1-2, the full variable domain is GAGVSQSPRYKVAKRGQDVALRCDPISGHVSLFWYQQALGQGPEFLTYFQNEAQLDKSGLPSDRFFAERPEGSVSTLKIQRTQQEDSAVYLCASSPPSGGGRPNYGYTFGSGTRLTVV.

The chain links TRBV19 to TRBJ1-1; the D gene is possibly TRBD1 (6 bases). Trimming took 5 bases from V and 5 from J, leaving 15 bases between them. CDR1 and CDR2 from the germline V gene are LNHDA and SQIVND (reference sequence). The CDR3 runs 14 residues. CDR3 in amino acids: CASSASFTGTEAFF. The DNA for the CDR3 is TGTGCCAGTAGTGCCTCCTTTACAGGGACTGAAGCTTTCTTT.

This clone was counted a few times. The chain recombines TRBV10-1 with TRBJ1-1, with 11 bases matching TRBD1. Trimming cost V 4 bases and J 5 bases; bases outside gene matches: 3. CDR1 WNHNN and CDR2 SYGVQD come from the germline V gene (reference sequence). The CDR3 contains 14 residues. CDR3 amino acids: CASSGGTGGTEAFF. The CDR3 nucleotides are TGCGCCAGCAGTGGAGGGACAGGGGGTACTGAAGCTTTCTTT.

This chain's CDR3 is CASSQKFPQGIDYGYTF. The DNA of the CDR3 is TGTGCCAGCAGCCAAAAATTCCCACAGGGGATAGACTATGGCTACACCTTC. V and J are TRBV4-2 and TRBJ1-2; 7 nucleotides match TRBD1. Germline trimming cut 2 bases from V and 3 bases from J; bases unmatched to any gene: 12. The CDR3 runs 17 residues. Germline-derived CDR1 and CDR2 are LGHNA and YNFKEQ.

This clone has only one observation. This chain links TRBV28 with TRBJ1-1; D unclear. The germline V gene encodes CDR1 MDHEN and CDR2 SYDVKM. The CDR3 sequence is 17 residues long. V lost 5 bases and J lost 1, with 20 bases in between. The CDR3 region is CASSTVRRPRANTEAFF. CDR3 sequence (DNA): TGTGCCAGCAGTACCGTCAGGCGTCCCCGTGCGAACACTGAAGCTTTCTTT.

DNA of the CDR3: TGCGCCAGCAGTGAGACCAGGGGCCGGAACACCGGGGAGCTGTTTTTT. It encodes CASSETRGRNTGELFF. V gene TRBV10-1 combines with J gene TRBJ2-2, with D possibly matching TRBD1 (6 bases). This CDR3 region has 16 residues. V was shortened by 2 bases and J by 1 base, with 11 bases between the two germline ends. CDR1 and CDR2 (germline): WNHNN, SYGVQD (reference sequence).

Worth noting for this clone: The junction departs from germline at one end; a sequencing error may be responsible. The V call is TRBV7-9, the J call TRBJ2-2; D may be TRBD1 (6 bases). This CDR3 has 15 residues. Germline CDR1 reads SEHNR; CDR2 reads FQNEAQ (reference sequence). The CDR3 is CAGSFRGGNTGELFF. Written as DNA, the CDR3 is TGTGCCGGCAGCTTCCGAGGGGGGAACACCGGGGAGCTGTTTTTT. Based on the CDR3 plus reference TRBV7-9 and TRBJ2-2, the full variable domain is DTGVSQNPRHKITKRGQNVTFRCDPISEHNRLYWYRQTLGQGPEFLTYFQNEAQLEKSRLLSDRFSAERPKGSFSTLEIQRTEQGDSAMYLCAGSFRGGNTGELFFGEGSRLTVL.

The chain joins TRBV28 to TRBJ2-3; D call uncertain. The germline V gene has CDR1 MDHEN and CDR2 SYDVKM. V was pared by 11 bases and J by 1 base, with 19 bases between. The CDR3 loop spans 15 amino acids. The CDR3 protein is CASLGLWVGTDTQYF. In DNA, the CDR3 is TGTGCCTCCCTTGGGCTTTGGGTGGGCACAGATACGCAGTATTTT.

J is TRBJ2-6 and V is TRBV4-2, with D possibly being TRBD2 (6 bases). V was pared by 3 bases and J by 0 bases, with 6 bases between. There are 15 residues in the CDR3. The germline V gene encodes CDR1 LGHNA and CDR2 YNFKEQ. The CDR3 DNA sequence: TGTGCCAGCAGCCACGGGGGCTCTGGGGCCAACGTCCTGACTTTC. Translated, it gives CASSHGGSGANVLTF.

This clone was counted once. The chain combines TRBV5-8 with TRBJ2-7; 7 nucleotides align to TRBD1. J lost 3 bases, V lost 3 bases, and 6 bases had no gene match. This CDR3 has 14 amino acids. CDR1 and CDR2 from the germline V gene are SGHTS and YDEGEE. The CDR3 is CASSSRDRYYEQYF. Written as DNA, the CDR3 is TGTGCCAGCAGCTCCCGGGACAGATACTACGAGCAGTACTTC.

This sequence joins TRBV18 and TRBJ1-5, with 7 bases aligning to TRBD1. There are 16 residues in the CDR3. V lost 3 bases and J lost 4; bases outside the gene matches: 9. CDR1 and CDR2 from the germline V gene are KGHSH and LQKENI. CDR3 protein: CASSPQMDRTNQPQHF. As DNA, the CDR3 is TGTGCCAGCTCACCCCAGATGGACAGGACGAATCAGCCCCAGCATTTT. Full variable domain (remainder filled in from reference TRBV18 and TRBJ1-5): NAGVMQNPRHLVRRRGQEARLRCSPMKGHSHVYWYRQLPEEGLKFMVYLQKENIIDESGMPKERFSAEFPKEGPSILRIQQVVRGDSAAYFCASSPQMDRTNQPQHFGDGTRLSIL.

This clone occurred once. This sequence joins TRBV4-1 and TRBJ2-4, with TRBD1 matching 11 bases. Germline CDR1 MGHRA, CDR2 YSYEKL. There are 16 residues in the CDR3. J was trimmed by 5 bases and V by 5 bases; bases with no gene match: 8. CDR3 DNA sequence: TGCGCCAGCAGCACCACTTGGACAGGGGGCGAAAACATTCAGTACTTC. Protein sequence: CASSTTWTGGENIQYF.

The chain links TRBV5-1 to TRBJ2-7; the match to TRBD2 covers 11 bases. The trim removed 0 bases at V and 1 base at J, leaving 6 bases unmatched. Germline V gene data show CDR1 as SGHRS and CDR2 as YFSETQ. This CDR3 contains 17 residues. The CDR3 loop is CASSLGLAGHTSYEQYF. CDR3 sequence (DNA): TGCGCCAGCAGCTTGGGACTAGCGGGACATACTTCCTACGAGCAGTACTTC.

This CDR3 is CASSPGTGYSNQPQHF. CDR3 nucleotide sequence: TGTGCCAGCAGCCCGGGGACAGGCTATAGCAATCAGCCCCAGCATTTT. The rearrangement uses TRBV5-5 and TRBJ1-5; 8 bases agree with TRBD1. The germline gives CDR1 SGHKS, CDR2 YYEKEE (reference sequence). J gave up 0 bases and V 4 bases, and 6 bases lay outside the gene matches. The CDR3 totals 16 residues.

This chain links TRBV13 with TRBJ2-1; TRBD1 agrees at 10 bases. Germline V gene lookup returns CDR1 PRHDT and CDR2 FYEKMQ (reference sequence). This CDR3 region has 14 residues. Trimming at V came to 3 bases and at J to 5 bases, leaving 1 base not matched to a gene. CDR3 sequence reads: CASSFGTGDNEQFF. CDR3 DNA sequence: TGTGCCAGCAGCTTCGGGACAGGGGACAATGAGCAGTTCTTC.

This clone was counted between two and nine times. The chain recombines TRBV7-8 with TRBJ1-2; 7 bases fit TRBD1. With V trimmed by 5 bases and J by 6 bases, 12 bases remained unmatched. CDR1 is SGHVS and CDR2 is FQNEAQ in the germline V gene. This CDR3 spans 15 amino acids. CDR3 in DNA: TGTGCCAGCAGCCCTGACAGGGCCCTGGGGCATGGCTACACCTTC. Translating gives CASSPDRALGHGYTF.

V is TRBV4-1 and J is TRBJ2-3, with D perhaps TRBD2 (6 bases). V was pared by 0 bases and J by 8 bases, with 21 bases between. The CDR3 is 17 residues long. CDR1 and CDR2 from the germline V gene are MGHRA and YSYEKL. CDR3 DNA: TGCGCCAGCAGCCAAGAACCCGGGCTAGCGATGCGCGCTACGCAGTATTTT. Translated: CASSQEPGLAMRATQYF.

The chain uses TRBV28 and TRBJ2-1, with D unclear. Trimming took off 2 bases at V and 0 bases at J, with 5 bases between the two ends. CDR1 is MDHEN, CDR2 SYDVKM, per germline. This CDR3 has 14 amino acids. CDR3 amino acids: CASSLRSSYNEQFF. CDR3 bases: TGTGCCAGCAGTTTACGCAGCTCCTACAATGAGCAGTTCTTC.